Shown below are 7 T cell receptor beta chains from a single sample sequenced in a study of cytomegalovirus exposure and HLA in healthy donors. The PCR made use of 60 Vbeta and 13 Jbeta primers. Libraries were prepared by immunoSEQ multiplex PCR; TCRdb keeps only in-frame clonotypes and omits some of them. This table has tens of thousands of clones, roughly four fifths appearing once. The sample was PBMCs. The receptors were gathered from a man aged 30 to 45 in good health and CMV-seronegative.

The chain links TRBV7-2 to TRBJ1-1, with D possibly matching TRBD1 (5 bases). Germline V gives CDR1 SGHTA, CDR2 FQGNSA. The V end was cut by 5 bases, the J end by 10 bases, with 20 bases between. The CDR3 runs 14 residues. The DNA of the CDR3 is TGTGCCAGCAGCCCCTCCCGACAGTGGGCTGTAGCTTTCTTT. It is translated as CASSPSRQWAVAFF.

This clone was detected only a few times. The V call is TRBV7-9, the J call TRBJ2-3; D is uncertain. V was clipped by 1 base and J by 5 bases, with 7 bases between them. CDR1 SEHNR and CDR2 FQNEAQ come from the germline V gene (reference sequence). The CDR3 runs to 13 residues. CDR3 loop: CASSLGQEDTQYF. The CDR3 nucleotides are TGTGCCAGCAGCTTAGGGCAGGAAGATACGCAGTATTTT.

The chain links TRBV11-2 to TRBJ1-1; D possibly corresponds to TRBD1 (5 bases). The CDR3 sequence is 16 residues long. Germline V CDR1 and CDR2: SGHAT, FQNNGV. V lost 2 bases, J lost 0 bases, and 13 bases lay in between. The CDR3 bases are TGTGCCAGCAGCTTATGGGCAGGGAATATGAACACTGAAGCTTTCTTT. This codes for CASSLWAGNMNTEAFF.

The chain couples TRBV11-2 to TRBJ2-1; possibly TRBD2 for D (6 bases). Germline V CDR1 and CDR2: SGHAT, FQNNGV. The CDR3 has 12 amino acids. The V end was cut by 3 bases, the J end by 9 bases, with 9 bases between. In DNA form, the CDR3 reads TGTGCCAGCAGCTTGGGGGGACCTGAGCAGTTCTTC. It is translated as CASSLGGPEQFF.

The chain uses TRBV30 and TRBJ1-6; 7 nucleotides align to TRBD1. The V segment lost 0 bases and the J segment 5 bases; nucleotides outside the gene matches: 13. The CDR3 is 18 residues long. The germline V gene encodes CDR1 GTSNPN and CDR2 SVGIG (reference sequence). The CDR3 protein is CAWSVLMVRGLNNSPLHF. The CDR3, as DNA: TGTGCCTGGAGTGTACTAATGGTCAGGGGGTTGAATAATTCACCCCTCCACTTT.

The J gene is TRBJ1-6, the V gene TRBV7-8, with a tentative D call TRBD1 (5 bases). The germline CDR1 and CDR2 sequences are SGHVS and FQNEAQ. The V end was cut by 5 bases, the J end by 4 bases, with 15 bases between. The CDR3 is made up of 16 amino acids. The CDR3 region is CASSPRVRTYNSPLHF. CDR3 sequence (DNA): TGTGCCAGCAGCCCGAGAGTCCGGACATATAATTCACCCCTCCACTTT.

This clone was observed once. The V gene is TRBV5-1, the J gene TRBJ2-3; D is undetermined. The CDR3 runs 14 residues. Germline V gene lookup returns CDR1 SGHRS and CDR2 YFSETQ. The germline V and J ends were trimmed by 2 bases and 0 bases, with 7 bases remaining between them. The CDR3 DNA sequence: TGCGCCAGCAGCTTAGAACAAAGCACAGATACGCAGTATTTT. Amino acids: CASSLEQSTDTQYF.